This is a list of T cell receptor beta chains from one sample in a study of CD8+ T cells in alopecia areata. Libraries were prepared by immunoSEQ multiplex PCR; TCRdb keeps only in-frame clonotypes and omits some of them. The data show 110,000 to 150,000 clones, with 40% to 55% seen just once and 0.95% to 1% held by the top ten. The material sequenced was CD4+ T cells sorted from blood, taken at week 0. All receptors come from a human donor with alopecia areata. Each CDR3 is given with its conserved first and last residue. Fields, in order: D gene, J gene, V gene, clone size, CDR3 protein, CDR3 DNA. The D gene is left open where the match is weak. Clone size appears in some rows only: once, few, many, or a class for an expanded clone.

TRBD1 | TRBJ2-3 | TRBV7-8 | - | CASRHWTGGDTQYF | TGTGCCAGCCGCCATTGGACAGGGGGAGATACGCAGTATTTT
TRBD1 | TRBJ2-7 | TRBV15 | few | CATSREPGQGREQYF | TGTGCCACCAGCAGGGAGCCGGGACAGGGCCGGGAGCAGTACTTC
- | TRBJ2-3 | TRBV2 | few | CASKGAGEDTQYF | TGTGCCAGCAAAGGGGCAGGGGAAGATACGCAGTATTTT
TRBD1 | TRBJ2-7 | TRBV5-1 | few | CASSAGQGGEQYF | TGCGCCAGCAGCGCCGGACAGGGGGGCGAGCAGTACTTC
TRBD2 | TRBJ2-1 | TRBV5-1 | - | CASSLASGSSYNEQFF | TGCGCCAGCAGCTTGGCTAGCGGGAGCTCCTACAATGAGCAGTTCTTC
- | TRBJ2-1 | TRBV19 | - | CASRGPVDEQFF | TGTGCCAGTAGGGGGCCGGTCGATGAGCAGTTCTTC
TRBD2 | TRBJ2-3 | TRBV15 | few | CATSRTTSGRRGTQYF | TGTGCCACCAGCAGAACCACTAGCGGGAGAAGGGGTACGCAGTATTTT
TRBD1 | TRBJ2-5 | TRBV4-3 | few | CASSRKATGNQETQYF | TGCGCCAGCAGCCGGAAGGCGACAGGGAATCAAGAGACCCAGTACTTC
- | TRBJ2-3 | TRBV4-1 | - | CASSERGDTQYF | TGCGCCAGCAGCGAAAGGGGCGATACGCAGTATTTT
TRBD1 | TRBJ2-7 | TRBV29-1 | - | CSATGTGLGEQYF | TGCAGCGCAACGGGGACAGGGCTCGGTGAGCAGTACTTC
- | TRBJ1-3 | TRBV11-2 | - | CASSLAGDTIYF | TGTGCCAGCAGCTTAGCCGGGGACACCATATATTTT
- | TRBJ1-2 | TRBV28 | few | CASTAWTAKAYTF | TGTGCCAGCACCGCGTGGACAGCTAAAGCGTACACCTTC
- | TRBJ2-3 | TRBV6-6 | once | CASRQLTDTQYF | TGTGCCAGCCGCCAACTTACAGATACGCAGTATTTT
TRBD1 | TRBJ2-5 | TRBV6-5 | few | CASTRTGRETQYF | TGTGCCAGCACCAGGACAGGGCGGGAGACCCAGTACTTC
- | TRBJ2-1 | TRBV30 | - | CAWRPPLREQFF | TGTGCCTGGAGGCCCCCACTGAGGGAGCAGTTCTTC
- | TRBJ2-5 | TRBV9 | - | CASSGEWREETQYF | TGTGCCAGCAGCGGGGAGTGGAGAGAAGAGACCCAGTACTTC
- | TRBJ2-5 | TRBV29-1 | - | CSAEPGARETQYF | TGCAGCGCAGAACCTGGGGCACGGGAGACCCAGTACTTC
TRBD2 | TRBJ2-3 | TRBV29-1 | - | CSVVGASGRAYRTDTQYF | TGCAGCGTTGTCGGGGCTAGCGGGAGGGCCTACCGAACAGATACGCAGTATTTT
TRBD1 | TRBJ2-1 | TRBV6-6 | - | CASSEGQATYNEQFF | TGTGCCAGCAGTGAGGGACAGGCTACCTACAATGAGCAGTTCTTC
- | TRBJ2-7 | TRBV5-1 | - | CASSLERDSSYEQYF | TGCGCCAGCAGCTTGGAGCGAGATTCCTCCTACGAGCAGTACTTC
- | TRBJ1-2 | TRBV6-5 | few | CASSYGSNIANYGYTF | TGTGCCAGCAGTTACGGCAGCAACATAGCTAACTATGGCTACACCTTC
- | TRBJ1-2 | TRBV30 | - | CAARAGPGHGYTF | TGTGCCGCTCGGGCAGGCCCCGGACATGGCTACACCTTC
- | TRBJ2-2 | TRBV29-1 | - | CSAGRDSNSGELFF | TGCAGCGCCGGGCGGGACTCTAACTCCGGGGAGCTGTTTTTT
TRBD2 | TRBJ2-7 | TRBV7-2 | - | CASSLRSGSAYYEQYF | TGTGCCAGCAGCTTAAGAAGCGGGAGCGCATACTACGAGCAGTACTTC
- | TRBJ2-2 | TRBV14 | few | CASSPLDDGELFF | TGTGCCAGCAGCCCCTTGGACGACGGGGAGCTGTTTTTT
TRBD1 | TRBJ2-3 | TRBV29-1 | - | CSVEKSRTGGTDTQYF | TGCAGCGTTGAAAAATCCAGGACAGGGGGGACAGATACGCAGTATTTT
TRBD1 | TRBJ1-2 | TRBV28 | - | CASSSDRAHGYTF | TGTGCCAGCAGTTCCGACAGGGCCCATGGCTACACCTTC
- | TRBJ2-2 | TRBV29-1 | - | CSVHVGPGELFF | TGCAGCGTCCACGTAGGGCCCGGGGAGCTGTTTTTT
- | TRBJ2-2 | TRBV30 | - | CAWARTHTGELFF | TGTGCCTGGGCCAGGACGCACACCGGGGAGCTGTTTTTT
TRBD1 | TRBJ1-1 | TRBV15 | - | CATSRDRGTVEAFF | TGTGCCACCAGCAGAGACCGAGGGACAGTTGAAGCTTTCTTT
- | TRBJ1-5 | TRBV6-1 | few | CATPHDQPQHF | TGTGCCACCCCTCACGATCAGCCCCAGCATTTT
- | TRBJ2-5 | TRBV30 | few | CAWKTNQETQYF | TGTGCCTGGAAAACGAACCAAGAGACCCAGTACTTC
- | TRBJ1-5 | TRBV6-5 | - | CASSRDGYQPQHF | TGTGCCAGCAGCCGGGACGGTTATCAGCCCCAGCATTTT
- | TRBJ2-5 | TRBV13 | - | CASSPRQLRTQYF | TGTGCCAGCAGCCCTCGACAGTTACGGACCCAGTACTTC
TRBD2 | TRBJ2-5 | TRBV7-2 | few | CASSTLGTSGETQYF | TGTGCCAGCAGCACCCTCGGGACTAGCGGAGAGACCCAGTACTTC
TRBD2 | TRBJ2-7 | TRBV27 | few | CASSSAPAAGVYEQYF | TGTGCCAGCAGTTCAGCCCCGGCAGCGGGAGTCTACGAGCAGTACTTC
TRBD1 | TRBJ1-2 | TRBV30 | - | CAWRGTGGYGYTF | TGTGCCTGGAGGGGAACAGGGGGCTATGGCTACACCTTC
- | TRBJ2-6 | TRBV11-2 | few | CASSPMGAGANVLTF | TGTGCCAGCAGCCCAATGGGGGCTGGGGCCAACGTCCTGACTTTC
TRBD2 | TRBJ2-3 | TRBV5-4 | once | CASSSHPSGSTDTQYF | TGTGCCAGCAGCTCTCACCCTAGCGGGAGTACAGATACGCAGTATTTT
- | TRBJ1-1 | TRBV18 | - | CASSPGGHEAFF | TGTGCCAGCTCACCAGGAGGGCATGAAGCTTTCTTT
TRBD1 | TRBJ1-2 | TRBV14 | few | CASSQETGGLYGYTF | TGTGCCAGCAGCCAAGAGACAGGGGGACTCTATGGCTACACCTTC
TRBD1 | TRBJ2-3 | TRBV29-1 | few | CSVAGQGAWDTQYF | TGCAGCGTTGCCGGACAGGGGGCATGGGATACGCAGTATTTT
- | TRBJ1-1 | TRBV29-1 | - | CSVEGRQRNTEAFF | TGCAGCGTTGAAGGTAGGCAGCGGAACACTGAAGCTTTCTTT
- | TRBJ2-7 | TRBV6-5 | once | CASSYGSSWGRGEQYF | TGTGCCAGCAGTTACGGTTCATCGTGGGGCCGGGGAGAGCAGTACTTC
- | TRBJ2-1 | TRBV30 | - | CAWEVGSSYNEQFF | TGTGCCTGGGAAGTCGGGAGCTCCTACAATGAGCAGTTCTTC
TRBD1 | TRBJ1-1 | TRBV29-1 | few | CSAATGELRAFF | TGCAGCGCAGCGACAGGGGAACTGCGGGCTTTCTTT
- | TRBJ1-1 | TRBV29-1 | few | CSAARSGSVEAFF | TGCAGCGCCGCCCGGTCGGGGTCGGTAGAAGCTTTCTTT
- | TRBJ2-7 | TRBV6-5 | few | CASSYPPEQYF | TGTGCCAGCAGTTACCCCCCCGAGCAGTACTTC
TRBD2 | TRBJ2-2 | TRBV6-1 | few | CASSDSGRARGTGELFF | TGTGCCAGCAGTGATAGCGGGAGGGCCCGAGGGACCGGGGAGCTGTTTTTT
TRBD1 | TRBJ1-4 | TRBV4-2 | few | CASSATGAFNEKLFF | TGTGCCAGCAGCGCCACAGGGGCTTTTAATGAAAAACTGTTTTTT
- | TRBJ1-2 | TRBV25-1 | - | CASSGQNYGYTF | TGTGCCAGCAGTGGACAGAACTATGGCTACACCTTC
TRBD2 | TRBJ2-3 | TRBV4-3 | - | CASGAGGTTDTQYF | TGCGCCAGCGGGGCGGGAGGGACCACAGATACGCAGTATTTT